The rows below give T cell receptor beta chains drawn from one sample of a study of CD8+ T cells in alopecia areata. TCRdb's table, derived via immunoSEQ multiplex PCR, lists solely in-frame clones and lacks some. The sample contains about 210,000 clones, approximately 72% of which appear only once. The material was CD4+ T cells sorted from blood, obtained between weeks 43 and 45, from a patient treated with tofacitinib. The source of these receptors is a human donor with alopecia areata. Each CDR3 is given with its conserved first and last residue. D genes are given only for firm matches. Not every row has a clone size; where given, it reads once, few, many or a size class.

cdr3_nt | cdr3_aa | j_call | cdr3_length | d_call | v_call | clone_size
TGCGCCAGCAGCCAAGATCCCGGACAGGGAGTGATATTCTTT | CASSQDPGQGVIFF | TRBJ1-1 | 14 | TRBD1 | TRBV4-3 | .
TGTGCCAGCAGTGAAGGCCCTGACTCCGAGCAGTACTTC | CASSEGPDSEQYF | TRBJ2-7 | 13 | . | TRBV6-4 | .
TGTGCCAGCAGGCCACTAGCGGCGTCCGACAATGAGCAGTTCTTC | CASRPLAASDNEQFF | TRBJ2-1 | 15 | TRBD2 | TRBV14 | .
TGTGCCACCTCGATAGGGGGCACTGAAGCTCTCTTT | CATSIGGTEALF | TRBJ1-1 | 12 | TRBD1 | TRBV15 | .
TGTGCCAGCAGCTTGACTCCCGGGACAGCTACCGATGGCTACACCTTC | CASSLTPGTATDGYTF | TRBJ1-2 | 16 | TRBD1 | TRBV7-2 | .
TGTGCCAGCAGCTTAGCGGTGGCTAGCAATGAGCAGTTCTTC | CASSLAVASNEQFF | TRBJ2-1 | 14 | . | TRBV7-2 | .
TGTGCCAGCAGCTTAAGAAAAGAAGGAAAAGAGACCCAGTACTTC | CASSLRKEGKETQYF | TRBJ2-5 | 15 | . | TRBV11-2 | .
TGTGCCAGCAGCCAAGTGGGGGGCTCGAACACTGAAGCTTTCTTT | CASSQVGGSNTEAFF | TRBJ1-1 | 15 | . | TRBV14 | .
TGCGCCAGCCGACCAAGAAGCGGGGCTTCCTACAATGAGCAGTTCTTC | CASRPRSGASYNEQFF | TRBJ2-1 | 16 | TRBD2 | TRBV5-1 | few
TGCGCCAGCAGCCAAGGACTGGGAAAAGAGACCCAGTACTTC | CASSQGLGKETQYF | TRBJ2-5 | 14 | . | TRBV4-3 | .